This T cell receptor beta chain was captured by sequencing in a study of type 1 regulatory T cells. Study-wide context: This in vitro CD4 product, T-allo10, is enriched for Tr1 cells and alloantigen-specific.

A word on this clonotype: Its antigen is as yet unknown.

Germline V lookup: CDR1 GTSNPN, CDR2 SVGIG (reference sequence). The V end lost 5 bases, the J end lost 6 bases, and 16 bases lay between the germline ends. This CDR3 contains 14 residues. Notes on the study in general: Compared with non-type 1 regulatory T cells, type 1 regulatory T cells showed a more restricted TCR repertoire.

TCRdb called the reads again in MiXCR, with one record for every CDR3 protein. The sample has several thousand distinct CDR3 sequences, around a third seen once. The source material was cultured type 1 regulatory T (Tr1) cells, either the whole culture or a sorted fraction (not recorded which). The rearrangement links TRBV30 to TRBJ2-2; no definite D call. The clonotype comes from a human donor in good health. CDR3 coding DNA: TGTGCCTGGGGTCCCTTGGCCGGGTCCGGGGAGCTGTTTTTT. Translation gives CAWGPLAGSGELFF.